The 19 T cell receptor beta chains presented below share a single source sample, sequenced in a study of vaccination and CD4 T cells after COVID-19. TCRdb re-derived calls from the PCR reads in MiXCR, one entry per CDR3 protein. The sample yields about 15,000 distinct CDR3 sequences, 69% seen once. The material sequenced was CD4+ T cells from blood, taken after SARS-CoV-2 vaccination. These receptors were obtained from a human donor who had recovered from COVID-19.

V gene TRBV20-1 combines with J gene TRBJ1-5; 8 nucleotides match TRBD1. V lost 3 bases and J lost 5; bases outside the gene matches: 6. Per germline, CDR1 DFQATT and CDR2 SNEGSKA (reference sequence). This CDR3 contains 14 residues. The chain's CDR3 is CSASPGQGHQPQHF. The CDR3 nucleotides read TGCAGTGCTAGCCCAGGACAGGGCCATCAGCCCCAGCATTTT.

The chain joins TRBV7-9 to TRBJ1-5, with TRBD1 identical over 7 bases. The germline V gene encodes CDR1 SEHNR and CDR2 FQNEAQ (reference sequence). The CDR3 extends over 14 amino acids. The trim removed 5 bases at V and 5 bases at J, leaving 6 bases unmatched. CDR3 in DNA: TGTGCCAGCAGCCTGACAGGGCGAGATCAGCCCCAGCATTTT. Translating gives CASSLTGRDQPQHF.

Here the CDR3 reads CASSLTVNSYEQYF. In DNA, the CDR3 is TGTGCCAGCAGCTTGACAGTGAACTCCTACGAGCAGTACTTC. V gene TRBV7-2 combines with J gene TRBJ2-7, with D possibly TRBD1 on 5 matching bases. The V gene lost 3 bases and the J gene lost 0 bases, with 9 bases spanning the gap. This CDR3 has 14 amino acids. From germline, CDR1 is SGHTA and CDR2 FQGNSA. Full variable domain (rest looked up from reference TRBV7-2 and TRBJ2-7): GAGVSQSPSNKVTEKGKDVELRCDPISGHTALYWYRQSLGQGLEFLIYFQGNSAPDKSGLPSDRFSAERTGGSVSTLTIQRTQQEDSAVYLCASSLTVNSYEQYFGPGTRLTVT.

J is TRBJ2-1 and V is TRBV19; 11 positions match TRBD2. V shed 7 bases and J 6 bases; nucleotides not matched to a gene: 11. CDR3 length: 16 amino acids. The germline V gene has CDR1 LNHDA and CDR2 SQIVND (reference sequence). Here the CDR3 reads CASKPLSGRGVNEQFF. In nucleotides, the CDR3 is TGTGCCAGTAAACCCCTTAGCGGGAGGGGTGTCAATGAGCAGTTCTTC.

The chain couples TRBV6-5 to TRBJ1-1; possible D gene TRBD1, 6 bases. The V and J ends lost 0 bases and 0 bases respectively, with 11 bases between them. This CDR3 has 16 amino acids. Germline V CDR1 and CDR2: MNHEY, SVGAGI. Written as DNA, the CDR3 is TGTGCCAGCAGTTACTCGAGCGGGGACATGAACACTGAAGCTTTCTTT. Its translation is CASSYSSGDMNTEAFF.

Comments on this clonotype: The junction differs from germline at one of its ends, possibly a read error. The chain carries TRBV15 and TRBJ1-1; D unclear. Germline lookup yields CDR1 LNHNV and CDR2 YYDKDF (reference sequence). This CDR3 is built from 14 residues. CDR3 in amino acids: CATSRDRQNTEAFF. The CDR3 DNA is TGTGCCACCAGCCGAGACCGACAGAACACTGAAGCTTTCTTT.

The chain carries TRBV20-1 and TRBJ2-3, with D possibly TRBD2 on 5 matching bases. This CDR3 has 17 amino acids. V lost 1 base, J lost 2 bases, and 19 bases lay in between. The germline CDR1 and CDR2 sequences are DFQATT and SNEGSKA (reference sequence). CDR3 bases: TGCAGTGCTAGAGGAGGGTCCTCGATAATATTCACAGATACGCAGTATTTT. This gives the protein CSARGGSSIIFTDTQYF.

J is TRBJ2-6 and V is TRBV24-1; D remains ambiguous. Germline CDR1 reads KGHDR; CDR2 reads SFDVKD. Trimming pared 2 bases from V and 3 bases from J, leaving 7 bases between. The CDR3 consists of 15 residues. This CDR3 is CATSDWVGGANVLTF. The CDR3 bases are TGTGCCACCAGTGATTGGGTTGGTGGGGCCAACGTCCTGACTTTC.

This clonotype was observed a single time. This chain connects TRBV6-1 to TRBJ2-1; no clear D gene. Germline CDR1 and CDR2: MNHNS and SASEGT. The CDR3 has 11 amino acids. V dropped 7 bases and J dropped 8 bases, with 9 bases sitting between them. The CDR3 sequence: CASNHGHEQFF. The CDR3, as DNA: TGTGCCAGCAATCACGGCCATGAGCAGTTCTTC.

The rearrangement uses TRBV2 and TRBJ1-3, with D possibly matching TRBD1 (5 bases). The CDR3 is made up of 15 amino acids. In germline, CDR1 is SNHLY, CDR2 FYNNEI. Deletions cut 3 bases from V and 3 bases from J, with 12 bases between. CDR3: CASSDSRVGGNTIYF. The CDR3 DNA follows: TGTGCCAGCAGTGACAGCAGGGTTGGTGGAAACACCATATATTTT.

This clonotype was observed a single time. The rearrangement links TRBV28 to TRBJ2-4, with TRBD2 as a possible D gene (7 bases). CDR1 and CDR2 from the germline V gene are MDHEN and SYDVKM. V lost 6 bases to trimming and J lost 7 bases, with 19 bases between them. The CDR3 is made up of 15 amino acids. The CDR3 sequence: CASSTVSEGGNIQYF. The CDR3 nucleotides read TGTGCCAGCAGCACAGTCTCGGAGGGGGGGAACATTCAGTACTTC.

The gene calls are TRBV7-9 and TRBJ1-1, with TRBD1 matching over 10 bases. CDR3 length: 14 amino acids. The germline V gene has CDR1 SEHNR and CDR2 FQNEAQ (reference sequence). V was clipped by 3 bases and J by 5 bases; unmatched bases: 3. The CDR3: CASSLTGGRTEAFF. CDR3 nucleotides: TGTGCCAGCAGCTTGACAGGGGGCAGAACTGAAGCTTTCTTT.

The chain recombines TRBV6-1 with TRBJ2-5; 8 positions agree with TRBD2. This CDR3 has 14 residues. The trim removed 6 bases at V and 5 bases at J, leaving 8 bases unmatched. Germline V gene sequence: CDR1 MNHNS, CDR2 SASEGT. The CDR3 DNA reads as TGTGCCAGCAGCGAGCGGGGGACTAAGGAGACCCAGTACTTC. Encoded protein: CASSERGTKETQYF.

This clonotype was seen a few times. This chain uses TRBV5-1 with TRBJ1-4; 8 bases agree with TRBD1. This CDR3 contains 15 residues. Germline values: CDR1 SGHRS, CDR2 YFSETQ. The J segment lost 5 bases and the V segment lost 2 bases, leaving 5 bases of the junction unmatched. This CDR3 reads CASSFQGATNEKLFF. CDR3 DNA sequence: TGCGCCAGCAGCTTCCAGGGGGCCACGAATGAAAAACTGTTTTTT. Variable domain in full (rest from reference TRBV5-1 and TRBJ1-4): KAGVTQTPRYLIKTRGQQVTLSCSPISGHRSVSWYQQTPGQGLQFLFEYFSETQRNKGNFPGRFSGRQFSNSRSEMNVSTLELGDSALYLCASSFQGATNEKLFFGSGTQLSVL.

The chain links TRBV19 to TRBJ2-5; D gene unclear. V lost 4 bases, J lost 2 bases, and 5 bases lay in between. The germline V gene has CDR1 LNHDA and CDR2 SQIVND (reference sequence). This CDR3 comprises 12 residues. The CDR3 here is CASSSLQETQYF. The DNA for the CDR3 is TGTGCCAGTAGTAGCCTTCAAGAGACCCAGTACTTC.

There are a few counts of this clonotype. The rearrangement uses TRBV19 and TRBJ2-3; D is undetermined. The V end lost 5 bases, the J end lost 0 bases, and 9 bases lay between the germline ends. This CDR3 is 14 amino acids long. Germline-derived CDR1 and CDR2 are LNHDA and SQIVND (reference sequence). CDR3 bases: TGTGCCAGTAGTCCCTATACTAGCACAGATACGCAGTATTTT. It encodes CASSPYTSTDTQYF.

The chain is built from TRBV24-1 and TRBJ2-5; 10 bases agree with TRBD1. The CDR3 runs to 17 residues. Germline CDR1 and CDR2: KGHDR and SFDVKD. V shed 4 bases and J 1 base; nucleotides not matched to a gene: 8. The CDR3 loop reads CATSDPRQGARQETQYF. The CDR3 coding sequence is TGTGCCACCAGTGACCCCCGACAGGGGGCTCGCCAAGAGACCCAGTACTTC.

The CDR3, as DNA: TGTGCCAGCAGTTTAAACAGGGGAGTCAATGAGCAGTTCTTC. Translated, it gives CASSLNRGVNEQFF. The chain joins TRBV6-4 to TRBJ2-1; 7 bases are a match to TRBD1. The V segment lost 5 bases and the J segment 6 bases; nucleotides outside the gene matches: 7. CDR3 size: 14 residues. Germline lookup yields CDR1 MRHNA and CDR2 SNTAGT.

The rearrangement uses TRBV27 and TRBJ1-6; the D gene is possibly TRBD1 (5 bases). The germline V and J ends were trimmed by 0 bases and 7 bases, with 13 bases remaining between them. Germline V lookup: CDR1 MNHEY, CDR2 SMNVEV (reference sequence). The CDR3 loop spans 16 amino acids. The CDR3 here is CASSLSAGSRNSPLHF. As DNA, the CDR3 is TGTGCCAGCAGTTTATCGGCAGGGTCAAGGAATTCACCCCTCCACTTT.